Listed below are T cell receptor beta chains from one sample, sequenced in a study of cytomegalovirus exposure and HLA in healthy donors. Clones were sequenced by immunoSEQ multiplex PCR, and TCRdb holds only the in-frame ones, with some missing. This table has 150,000 to 170,000 clones, roughly 86% appearing once. The specimen sequenced was PBMCs. The receptors here all came from a human donor in good health. Each CDR3 is given with its conserved first and last residue. Fields, in order: CDR3 length, D gene, J gene, V gene, clone size, CDR3 DNA, CDR3 protein. D genes are given only for firm matches. The size of a clone is reported for some rows only, either as once, few or many, or as a class for expanded clones.

14,NA,TRBJ1-1,TRBV2,NA,TGTGCCAGCAGTAAGACAGCGATGAACACTGAAGCTTTCTTT,CASSKTAMNTEAFF
14,TRBD1,TRBJ2-7,TRBV5-1,once,TGCGCCAGCAGCTATTGGGACAGATCCTACGAGCAGTACTTC,CASSYWDRSYEQYF
15,NA,TRBJ2-7,TRBV28,NA,TGTGCCAGCAGTTCCCCAAGCGTCTCGACCTACGAGCAGTACTTC,CASSSPSVSTYEQYF
14,TRBD2,TRBJ2-7,TRBV6-1,NA,TGTGCCAGCAGTGCGGGACTAGGAGACTACGAGCAGTACTTC,CASSAGLGDYEQYF
16,TRBD1,TRBJ2-1,TRBV4-2,once,TGTGCCAGCAGCCAAGAACCGGGACAGAGATACAATGAGCAGTTCTTC,CASSQEPGQRYNEQFF
13,NA,TRBJ2-5,TRBV7-3,NA,TGTGCCAGCAGCTTCGACAGAGAAGAGACCCAGTACTTC,CASSFDREETQYF
15,TRBD1,TRBJ1-2,TRBV7-8,NA,TGTGCCAGCAGCTTAGCGTCAGGGACAGGGGGAGGCTACACCTTC,CASSLASGTGGGYTF
15,TRBD1,TRBJ1-1,TRBV6-1,NA,TGTGCCAGCAGTGAATGGACAGGGGGCAACACTGAAGCTTTCTTT,CASSEWTGGNTEAFF
15,TRBD1,TRBJ1-5,TRBV2,NA,TGTGCCAGCACACGGACAGGGAGTATCAATCAGCCCCAGCATTTT,CASTRTGSINQPQHF
14,TRBD1,TRBJ1-2,TRBV19,NA,TGTGCCAGTAGTACGACAGGGTCTCGCTATGGCTACACCTTC,CASSTTGSRYGYTF
13,TRBD1,TRBJ2-7,TRBV19,few,TGTGCCGTTAAGGGGGACAGGGACTACGAGCAGTACTTC,CAVKGDRDYEQYF
19,TRBD1,TRBJ2-6,TRBV27,NA,TGTGCCAGCAGTTTAAGAATCGGGGACAGGGGATCTGGGGCCAACGTCCTGACTTTC,CASSLRIGDRGSGANVLTF
14,TRBD2,TRBJ2-7,TRBV7-2,once,TGTGCCAGCAGCGGGACTAGCGTATCCTACGAGCAGTACTTC,CASSGTSVSYEQYF
14,NA,TRBJ1-1,TRBV6-1,NA,TGTGCCAGCAGGAGAGGCATCGAGAACACTGAAGCTTTCTTT,CASRRGIENTEAFF
18,TRBD2,TRBJ2-1,TRBV27,NA,TGTGCCAGCAGTTTTGCGGAGACTAGCTCTTCACCAGGGAATGAGCAGTTCTTC,CASSFAETSSSPGNEQFF
14,TRBD1,TRBJ2-3,TRBV5-6,NA,TGTGCCAGCAGCTCCATGACAGGGAAAGATACGCAGTATTTT,CASSSMTGKDTQYF
14,NA,TRBJ2-3,TRBV5-1,NA,TGCGCCAGCAGTTCGCGGGATAATACAGATACGCAGTATTTT,CASSSRDNTDTQYF
15,NA,TRBJ2-1,TRBV5-5,NA,TGTGCCAGCAGCTTGGAACTAGGACCCTACAATGAGCAGTTCTTC,CASSLELGPYNEQFF
15,NA,TRBJ1-1,TRBV6-6,NA,TGTGCCAGCAGTTACTCGGGACATCGGGACACTGAAGCTTTCTTT,CASSYSGHRDTEAFF
12,NA,TRBJ2-1,TRBV6-5,NA,TGTGCCAGCAGTCAAGCAGGGGTAGGGCAGTTCTTC,CASSQAGVGQFF
15,TRBD1,TRBJ2-1,TRBV11-1,NA,TGTGCCAGCAGCTCAAAGACAGGGGGTGGGAATGAGCAGTTCTTC,CASSSKTGGGNEQFF
15,TRBD2,TRBJ2-7,TRBV6-1,NA,TGTGCCAGCAGTCCTATTAGCGGGAGCTCCTACGAGCAGTACTTC,CASSPISGSSYEQYF
15,TRBD2,TRBJ2-1,TRBV5-1,NA,TGCGCCAGCAGCAGAACTAGCGGGGGATACAATGAGCAGTTCTTC,CASSRTSGGYNEQFF
15,TRBD1,TRBJ1-2,TRBV6-6,once,TGTGCCAGCAGTTACGGGACAGGAGGAAACTATGGCTACACCTTC,CASSYGTGGNYGYTF
14,NA,TRBJ2-3,TRBV6-6,NA,TGTGCCAGCACCCTAATTCATAGCACAGATACGCAGTATTTT,CASTLIHSTDTQYF
14,TRBD1,TRBJ1-1,TRBV7-6,NA,TGTGCCAGCAGCCGGGGACAGGAGAACACTGAAGCTTTCTTT,CASSRGQENTEAFF
17,NA,TRBJ2-7,TRBV4-1,NA,TGCGCCAGCAGCCAAGAAAGAAAAGGAGCTGGCTCCTACGAGCAGTACTTC,CASSQERKGAGSYEQYF
12,NA,TRBJ1-2,TRBV9,few,TGTGCCAGCAGCGTAGTTGGAGATGGCTACACCTTC,CASSVVGDGYTF
14,TRBD2,TRBJ2-1,TRBV6-5,NA,TGTGCCAGCAAACCGGGACTAGCTTTAAATGAGCAGTTCTTC,CASKPGLALNEQFF
15,TRBD1,TRBJ2-5,TRBV7-8,NA,TGTGCCAGCAGCTTAGTCACAGGGGGCTGGGAGACCCAGTACTTC,CASSLVTGGWETQYF
11,NA,TRBJ2-5,TRBV14,NA,TGTGCCAGCAGCTCTCGAGAGACCCAGTACTTC,CASSSRETQYF
13,NA,TRBJ2-5,TRBV7-8,NA,TGTGCCAGCAGCCCAAGCCGTGCCGGGACCCAGTACTTC,CASSPSRAGTQYF
13,NA,TRBJ1-5,TRBV11-2,NA,TGTGCCAGCAGCTTAGGTCTTGATCAGCCCCAGCATTTT,CASSLGLDQPQHF
14,NA,TRBJ2-7,TRBV27,NA,TGTGCCAGCAGTTTAGGATTCAGGACCTACGAGCAGTACTTC,CASSLGFRTYEQYF
16,TRBD2,TRBJ2-1,TRBV7-6,NA,TGTGCCAGCAGCAAGGAAGCTAGCGGGATCCTCAATGAGCAGTTCTTC,CASSKEASGILNEQFF
15,TRBD1,TRBJ1-1,TRBV27,NA,TGTGCCAGCAGAGCTCTGACAGGGGTCCGAGAGAAGGGTTTCTTT,CASRALTGVREKGFF
13,TRBD1,TRBJ1-1,TRBV18,NA,TGTGCCAGCTCACCAAAGCAGGGGGTTGAAGCTTTCTTT,CASSPKQGVEAFF
13,NA,TRBJ1-2,TRBV28,NA,TGTGCCAGCATTGCGGGAGGGAACTATGGCTACACCTTC,CASIAGGNYGYTF
12,NA,TRBJ2-1,TRBV30,NA,TGTGCCTGGAGTAGCCGCAAAAATGAGCAGTTCTTC,CAWSSRKNEQFF
18,TRBD1,TRBJ1-1,TRBV30,NA,TGTGCCTGGAGTGGGGACAGGGAGAGGGAACGCATGAACACTGAAGCTTTCTTT,CAWSGDRERERMNTEAFF
16,NA,TRBJ1-5,TRBV6-1,NA,TGTGCCAGCAGTGAACGGAAGGCAGGCCATCATCAGCCCCAGCATTTT,CASSERKAGHHQPQHF
14,NA,TRBJ1-4,TRBV13,once,TGTGCCAGCAGCAAAGGTTACCGAGGGGAAAAACTGTTTTTT,CASSKGYRGEKLFF
14,NA,TRBJ2-1,TRBV11-2,NA,TGTGCCAGCAGCTTGTCTACTAGCTATAATGAGCAGTTCTTC,CASSLSTSYNEQFF
12,TRBD1,TRBJ2-3,TRBV6-5,NA,TGTGCCAGCAGTCAACAGGGGGATACGCAGTATTTT,CASSQQGDTQYF
19,NA,TRBJ2-4,TRBV5-1,NA,TGCGCCAGCAGCTGGGGGGGTGTCGGACAGCTAGAAGCCAAAAACATTCAGTACTTC,CASSWGGVGQLEAKNIQYF
16,TRBD2,TRBJ2-2,TRBV10-3,NA,TGTGCCATCAGCGATCCTAGCGGGGGCTACACCGGGGAGCTGTTTTTT,CAISDPSGGYTGELFF
16,TRBD2,TRBJ2-1,TRBV9,NA,TGTGCCAGCAGCGTAGATAAGACTAGCGGGAGCAATGAGCAGTTCTTC,CASSVDKTSGSNEQFF
19,NA,TRBJ2-7,TRBV4-1,NA,TGCGCCAGCAGCCAAGACATACCGTATCCGGAGGGCAGCTCCTACGAGCAGTACTTC,CASSQDIPYPEGSSYEQYF
13,NA,TRBJ2-1,TRBV30,NA,TGTGCCTGGAGTGTAGAGGCCTACAATGAGCAGTTCTTC,CAWSVEAYNEQFF
16,NA,TRBJ1-1,TRBV4-3,once,TGCGCCAGCAGCCAAGATACAGCCAGCTCTAACACTGAAGCTTTCTTT,CASSQDTASSNTEAFF
12,NA,TRBJ1-2,TRBV6-1,few,TGTGCCAGCAGTGTGACAGGACATGGCTACACCTTC,CASSVTGHGYTF
12,NA,TRBJ1-1,TRBV7-8,NA,TGTGCCAGCAGCTTACCATACACTGAAGCTTTCTTT,CASSLPYTEAFF
16,NA,TRBJ1-1,TRBV27,NA,TGTGCCAGCAGTCCCCAGCAAGGGGTGAGGCTCCCTGAAGCTTTCTTT,CASSPQQGVRLPEAFF
11,NA,TRBJ2-7,TRBV29-1,NA,TGCAGCGTTAAACAGGGCTACGAGCAGTACTTC,CSVKQGYEQYF
16,TRBD1,TRBJ1-1,TRBV10-2,NA,TGCGCCAGCAGTGAACCCGACAAACAGGGGGCAACTGAAGCTTTCTTT,CASSEPDKQGATEAFF